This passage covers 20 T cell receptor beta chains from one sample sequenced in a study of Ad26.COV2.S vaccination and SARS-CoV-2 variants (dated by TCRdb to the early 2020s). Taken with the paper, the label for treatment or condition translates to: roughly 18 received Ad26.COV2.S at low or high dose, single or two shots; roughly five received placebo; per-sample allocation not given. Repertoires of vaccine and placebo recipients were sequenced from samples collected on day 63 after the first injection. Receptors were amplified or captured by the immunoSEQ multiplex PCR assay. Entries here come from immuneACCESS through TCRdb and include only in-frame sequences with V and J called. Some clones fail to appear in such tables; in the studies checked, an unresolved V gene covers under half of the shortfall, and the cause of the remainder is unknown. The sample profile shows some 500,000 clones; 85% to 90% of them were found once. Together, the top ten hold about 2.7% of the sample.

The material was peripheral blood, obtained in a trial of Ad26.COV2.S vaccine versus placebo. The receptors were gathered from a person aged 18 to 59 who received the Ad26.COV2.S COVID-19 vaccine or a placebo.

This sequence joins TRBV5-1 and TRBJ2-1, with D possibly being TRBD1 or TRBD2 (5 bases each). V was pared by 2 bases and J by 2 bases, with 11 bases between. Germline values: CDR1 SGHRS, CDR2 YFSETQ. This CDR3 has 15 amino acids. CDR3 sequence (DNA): TGCGCCAGCAGCTTCCGGGACGGAACCTACAATGAGCAGTTCTTC. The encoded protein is CASSFRDGTYNEQFF.

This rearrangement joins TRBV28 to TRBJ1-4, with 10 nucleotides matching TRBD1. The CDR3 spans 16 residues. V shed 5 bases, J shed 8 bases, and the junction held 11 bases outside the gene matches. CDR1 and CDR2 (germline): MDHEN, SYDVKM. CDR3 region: CASSAPGTGEEEKLFF. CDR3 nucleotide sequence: TGTGCCAGCAGTGCGCCCGGGACAGGGGAGGAGGAAAAACTGTTTTTT.

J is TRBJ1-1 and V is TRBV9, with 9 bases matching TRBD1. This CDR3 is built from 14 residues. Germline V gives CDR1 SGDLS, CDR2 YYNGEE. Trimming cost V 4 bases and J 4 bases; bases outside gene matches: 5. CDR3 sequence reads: CASSLQGQGTEAFF. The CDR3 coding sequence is TGTGCCAGCAGCCTTCAGGGACAGGGCACTGAAGCTTTCTTT.

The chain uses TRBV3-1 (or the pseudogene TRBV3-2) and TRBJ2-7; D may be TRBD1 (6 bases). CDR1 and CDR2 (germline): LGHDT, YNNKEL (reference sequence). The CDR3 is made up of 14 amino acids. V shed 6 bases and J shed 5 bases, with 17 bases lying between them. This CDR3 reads CASSRSGHSNEQYF. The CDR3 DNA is TGTGCCAGCAGTCGATCGGGACATTCTAACGAGCAGTACTTC.

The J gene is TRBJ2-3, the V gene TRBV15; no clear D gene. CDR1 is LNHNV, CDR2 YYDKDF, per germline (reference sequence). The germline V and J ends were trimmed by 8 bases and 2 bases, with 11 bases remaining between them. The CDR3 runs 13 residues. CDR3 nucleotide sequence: TGTGCCACCGGGCCGACAATCACAGATACGCAGTATTTT. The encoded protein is CATGPTITDTQYF.

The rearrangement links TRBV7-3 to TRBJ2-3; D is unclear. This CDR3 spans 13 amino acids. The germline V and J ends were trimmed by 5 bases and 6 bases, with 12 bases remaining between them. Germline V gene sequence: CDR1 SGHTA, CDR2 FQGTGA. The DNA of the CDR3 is TGTGCCAGCAGCATATCCCCGCGGGATACGCAGTATTTT. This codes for CASSISPRDTQYF.

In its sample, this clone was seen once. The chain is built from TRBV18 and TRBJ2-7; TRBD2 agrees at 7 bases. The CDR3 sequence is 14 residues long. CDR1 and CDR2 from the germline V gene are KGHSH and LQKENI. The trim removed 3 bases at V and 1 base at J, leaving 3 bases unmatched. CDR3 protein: CASSPLAGSYEQYV. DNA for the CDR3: TGTGCCAGCTCACCTTTAGCGGGTTCCTACGAGCAGTACGTC.

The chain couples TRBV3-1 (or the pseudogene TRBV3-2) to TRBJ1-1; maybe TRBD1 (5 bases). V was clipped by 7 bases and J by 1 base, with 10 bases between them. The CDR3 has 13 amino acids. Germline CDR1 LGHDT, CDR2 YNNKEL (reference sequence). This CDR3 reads CASNDRRNTEAFF. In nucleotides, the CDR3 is TGTGCCAGCAACGACAGAAGGAACACTGAAGCTTTCTTT.

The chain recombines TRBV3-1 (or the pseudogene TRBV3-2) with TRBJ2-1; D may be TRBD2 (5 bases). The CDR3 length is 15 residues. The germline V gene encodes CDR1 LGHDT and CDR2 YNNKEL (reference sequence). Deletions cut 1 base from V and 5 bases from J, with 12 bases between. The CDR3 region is CASSQAGLTDNEQFF. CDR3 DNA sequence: TGTGCCAGCAGCCAAGCGGGGTTGACGGACAATGAGCAGTTCTTC.

Here the CDR3 DNA reads TGTGCCAGCAGCTTAGGTGGTGCGTCCAATGAGCAGTTCTTC. Protein product: CASSLGGASNEQFF. This chain joins TRBV7-2 and TRBJ2-1; no definite D call. Germline V gene sequence: CDR1 SGHTA, CDR2 FQGNSA. V was cut by 1 base and J by 6 bases, with 10 bases left in between. The CDR3 runs to 14 residues.

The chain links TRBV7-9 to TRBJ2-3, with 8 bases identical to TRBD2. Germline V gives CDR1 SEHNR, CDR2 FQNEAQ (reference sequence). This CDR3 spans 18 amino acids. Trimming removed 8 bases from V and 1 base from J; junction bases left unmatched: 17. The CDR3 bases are TGTGCCAGCGCCTCCAAGGGAACGGGGGGGTCTGGCACAGATACGCAGTATTTT. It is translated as CASASKGTGGSGTDTQYF.

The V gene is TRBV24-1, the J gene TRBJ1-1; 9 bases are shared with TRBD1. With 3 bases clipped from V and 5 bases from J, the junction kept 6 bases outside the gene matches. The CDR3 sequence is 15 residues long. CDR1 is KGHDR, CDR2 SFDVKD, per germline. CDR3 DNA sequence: TGTGCCACCAGTGATACCAAACAGGGGGCGACTGAAGCTTTCTTT. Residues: CATSDTKQGATEAFF.

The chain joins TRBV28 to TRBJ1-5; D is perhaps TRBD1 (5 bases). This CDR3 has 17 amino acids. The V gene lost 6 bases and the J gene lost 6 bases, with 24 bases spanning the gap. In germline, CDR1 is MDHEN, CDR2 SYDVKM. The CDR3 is CASSPMFRLQASQPQHF. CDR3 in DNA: TGTGCCAGCAGCCCCATGTTCAGGCTACAGGCAAGTCAGCCCCAGCATTTT.

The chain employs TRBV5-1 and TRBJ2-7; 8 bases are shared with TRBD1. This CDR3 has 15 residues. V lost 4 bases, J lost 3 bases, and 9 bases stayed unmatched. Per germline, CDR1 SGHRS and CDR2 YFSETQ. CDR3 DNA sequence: TGCGCCAGCAGCCCGGGTGGGACAGGTTTCTACGAGCAGTACTTC. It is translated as CASSPGGTGFYEQYF.

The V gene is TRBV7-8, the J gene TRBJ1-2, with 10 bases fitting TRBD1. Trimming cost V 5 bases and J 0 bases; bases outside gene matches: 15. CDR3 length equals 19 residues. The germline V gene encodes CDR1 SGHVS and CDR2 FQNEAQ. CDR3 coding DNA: TGTGCCAGCAGCCCGACTCTTAAAATGACAGGGGGCGCTAACTATGGCTACACCTTC. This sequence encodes CASSPTLKMTGGANYGYTF.

The CDR3 DNA reads as TGTGCCAGCAGCTTAGCGGGAGGTCAAGATACGCAGTATTTT. Protein sequence: CASSLAGGQDTQYF. The chain carries TRBV6-4 and TRBJ2-3; 10 bases are shared with TRBD2. The germline V gene encodes CDR1 MRHNA and CDR2 SNTAGT. Trimming at V came to 6 bases and at J to 5 bases, leaving 5 bases not matched to a gene. The CDR3 is made up of 14 amino acids.

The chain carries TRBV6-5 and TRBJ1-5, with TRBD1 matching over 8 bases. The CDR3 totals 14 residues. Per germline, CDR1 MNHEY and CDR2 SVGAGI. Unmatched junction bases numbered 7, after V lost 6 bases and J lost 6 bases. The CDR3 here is CASRRQGTIQPQHF. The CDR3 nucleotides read TGTGCCAGCAGGCGACAGGGGACCATTCAGCCCCAGCATTTT.

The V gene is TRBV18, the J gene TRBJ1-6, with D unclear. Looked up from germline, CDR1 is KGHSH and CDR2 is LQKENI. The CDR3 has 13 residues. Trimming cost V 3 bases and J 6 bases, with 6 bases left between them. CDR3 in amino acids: CASSPTINSPLHF. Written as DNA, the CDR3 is TGTGCCAGCTCACCTACTATTAATTCACCCCTCCACTTT.

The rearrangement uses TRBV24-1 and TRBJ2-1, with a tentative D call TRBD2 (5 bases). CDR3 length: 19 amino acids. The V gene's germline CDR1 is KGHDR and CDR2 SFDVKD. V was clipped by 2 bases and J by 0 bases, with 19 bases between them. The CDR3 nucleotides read TGTGCCACCAGTGATTGGAAAATCGGACTCCGACCCTCCTACAATGAGCAGTTCTTC. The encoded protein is CATSDWKIGLRPSYNEQFF.

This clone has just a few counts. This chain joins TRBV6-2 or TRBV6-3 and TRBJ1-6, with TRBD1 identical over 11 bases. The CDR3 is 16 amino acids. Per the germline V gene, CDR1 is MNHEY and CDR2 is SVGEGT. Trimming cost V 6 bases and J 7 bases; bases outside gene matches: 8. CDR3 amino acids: CASSQDRGLWNSPLHF. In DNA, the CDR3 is TGTGCCAGCAGCCAGGACAGGGGGCTTTGGAATTCACCCCTCCACTTT.